This is a list of T cell receptor beta chains from one sample in a study of identical twins. TCRdb re-called the 5' RACE reads through MiXCR, storing one row per CDR3 protein. The sample consists of 350,000 to 450,000 distinct CDR3 sequences, about 18% of them appearing once. The material sequenced was naive T cells sorted from blood. These receptors came from a man in his fifties or sixties in good health. The CDR3 runs from the conserved cysteine through the conserved F or W. The D gene is left open where the match is weak. Size values are once, few and many counts, or a class for expanded clones, and some rows have none.

V: TRBV5-1; D: NA; J: TRBJ2-7; size: NA; DNA: TGCGCCAGCAGCTTGGCCTCCGGGAGTGGCTCCTACGAGCAGTACTTC; CDR3: CASSLASGSGSYEQYF
V: TRBV4-1; D: TRBD2; J: TRBJ2-1; size: NA; DNA: TGCGCCAGCAGCCAGACTAGCGGGGGGTTCAATGAGCAGTTCTTC; CDR3: CASSQTSGGFNEQFF
V: TRBV9; D: TRBD2; J: TRBJ2-3; size: many; DNA: TGTGCCAGCAGCGTAGGGGCTAGCGGGGGGACCGGTCGAGATACGCAGTATTTT; CDR3: CASSVGASGGTGRDTQYF
V: TRBV12-3/TRBV12-4; D: TRBD2; J: TRBJ2-7; size: NA; DNA: TGTGCCAGCAGTTTAGAGGGACTAGCAGACGAGCAGTACTTC; CDR3: CASSLEGLADEQYF
V: TRBV20-1; D: NA; J: TRBJ2-7; size: NA; DNA: TGCAGTGCTCCTCCGACAGACTACGAGCAGTACTTC; CDR3: CSAPPTDYEQYF
V: TRBV29-1; D: NA; J: TRBJ2-3; size: many; DNA: TGCAGCGTTGGTGGAACCTTTCAGGTCCCAGATACGCAGTATTTT; CDR3: CSVGGTFQVPDTQYF
V: TRBV7-2; D: TRBD1; J: TRBJ2-7; size: NA; DNA: TGTGCCAGCAGCACCAGGGGGCGGTACGAGCAGTACTTC; CDR3: CASSTRGRYEQYF
V: TRBV12-3/TRBV12-4; D: NA; J: TRBJ1-2; size: many; DNA: TGTGCCAGCAGTTTGACCAGGGGTGGCTACACCTTC; CDR3: CASSLTRGGYTF
V: TRBV20-1; D: NA; J: TRBJ2-7; size: many; DNA: TGCAGTGCTTGGGACGGGTACGAGCAGTACTTC; CDR3: CSAWDGYEQYF
V: TRBV12-3/TRBV12-4; D: TRBD1; J: TRBJ1-5; size: few; DNA: TGTGCCAGCAGCTATGACAGGGCTCAGCCCCAGCATTTT; CDR3: CASSYDRAQPQHF
V: TRBV29-1; D: TRBD1; J: TRBJ1-4; size: NA; DNA: TGCAGCGCTACAGGGGGCTCGACTAATGAAAAACTGTTTTTT; CDR3: CSATGGSTNEKLFF
V: TRBV10-3; D: NA; J: TRBJ2-2; size: NA; DNA: TGTGCCATCAGTGAGGGAGGACACTTGAACACCGGGGAGCTGTTTTTT; CDR3: CAISEGGHLNTGELFF
V: TRBV5-6; D: NA; J: TRBJ1-6; size: many; DNA: TGTGCCAGCAGCTGGGCCTATCTAGGCCAAGACTCACCCCTCCACTTT; CDR3: CASSWAYLGQDSPLHF
V: TRBV6-1; D: TRBD1; J: TRBJ1-2; size: NA; DNA: TGTGCCAGCACGCGGTACATGACAGGGCTTGAGGGCTACACCTTC; CDR3: CASTRYMTGLEGYTF
V: TRBV7-2; D: NA; J: TRBJ1-3; size: many; DNA: TGTGCCAGCAGCTTATCACAGGGCGCAAACTCTGGAAACACCATATATTTT; CDR3: CASSLSQGANSGNTIYF
V: TRBV4-3; D: NA; J: TRBJ2-2; size: few; DNA: TGCGCCAGCAGCCCCAGACGTGAAGGGTCCGGGGAGCTGTTTTTT; CDR3: CASSPRREGSGELFF
V: TRBV6-1; D: NA; J: TRBJ2-1; size: few; DNA: TGTGCCAGCAGGGAATCAAGCTCCTACAATGAGCAGTTCTTC; CDR3: CASRESSSYNEQFF
V: TRBV27; D: TRBD1; J: TRBJ2-4; size: NA; DNA: TGTGCCAGCAGTCCCATCGCGGGACAGGGGTTCACCAAAAACATTCAGTACTTC; CDR3: CASSPIAGQGFTKNIQYF
V: TRBV7-9; D: TRBD1; J: TRBJ1-5; size: many; DNA: TGTGCCAGCAGCTTAGACAGGGGTCCAGGTAATCAGCCCCAGCATTTT; CDR3: CASSLDRGPGNQPQHF
V: TRBV5-1; D: TRBD1; J: TRBJ1-1; size: many; DNA: TGCGCCAGCAGCCCTGGGACAGGGGTGGAAGCTTTCTTT; CDR3: CASSPGTGVEAFF
V: TRBV4-2; D: TRBD2; J: TRBJ2-1; size: many; DNA: TGTGCCAGCAGCCAAGTTGCGAGCGGGGGGTACAATGAGCAGTTCTTC; CDR3: CASSQVASGGYNEQFF
V: TRBV24-1; D: NA; J: TRBJ2-1; size: NA; DNA: TGTGCCACCAGTGCCGGACTTCTTAACAATGAGCAGTTCTTC; CDR3: CATSAGLLNNEQFF
V: TRBV7-3; D: TRBD1; J: TRBJ2-5; size: NA; DNA: TGTGCCAGCAGCCCCTTCCGGGACAGTCAAGAGACCCAGTACTTC; CDR3: CASSPFRDSQETQYF
V: TRBV20-1; D: TRBD1; J: TRBJ2-3; size: few; DNA: TGCAGTGCTAGGGGGACAGGGACCACAGATACGCAGTATTTT; CDR3: CSARGTGTTDTQYF
V: TRBV20-1; D: TRBD2; J: TRBJ2-7; size: few; DNA: TGCAGTGCTACGGGGCCCAGGACTAGCGGGAGTTCCTACGAGCAGTACTTC; CDR3: CSATGPRTSGSSYEQYF
V: TRBV18; D: NA; J: TRBJ1-2; size: many; DNA: TGTGCCAGCTCACCAAGGCCGGGAGATGGCTACACCTTC; CDR3: CASSPRPGDGYTF
V: TRBV14; D: NA; J: TRBJ1-2; size: NA; DNA: TGTGCCAGCAGCCGGGGGGAAGGATACGGGGGCTACACCTTC; CDR3: CASSRGEGYGGYTF
V: TRBV7-8; D: NA; J: TRBJ2-7; size: many; DNA: TGTGCCAGCACCAGGGGTTCAGGGACCTACGAGCAGTACTTC; CDR3: CASTRGSGTYEQYF
V: TRBV12-3/TRBV12-4; D: NA; J: TRBJ2-5; size: many; DNA: TGTGCCAGCAAGGGCTACCAAGAGACCCAGTACTTC; CDR3: CASKGYQETQYF
V: TRBV7-8; D: NA; J: TRBJ1-6; size: few; DNA: TGTGCCAGCAGCTTAGTTGGAACCCTGGGTTCACCCCTCCACTTT; CDR3: CASSLVGTLGSPLHF
V: TRBV20-1; D: TRBD2; J: TRBJ2-7; size: many; DNA: TGCAGTGCTAGGCTGCGGGAGAGCTACGAGCAGTACTTC; CDR3: CSARLRESYEQYF
V: TRBV20-1; D: NA; J: TRBJ1-1; size: few; DNA: TGCATCGTCCCACAGGGAAGTATAAACACTGAAGCTTTCTTT; CDR3: CIVPQGSINTEAFF
V: TRBV11-2; D: NA; J: TRBJ2-7; size: many; DNA: TGTGCCAGCAGCTTACCGGGACTTACGTCCTACGAGCAGTACTTC; CDR3: CASSLPGLTSYEQYF
V: TRBV6-1; D: NA; J: TRBJ1-4; size: NA; DNA: TGTGCCAGCAGGGTAGAGACTAATGAAAAACTGTTTTTT; CDR3: CASRVETNEKLFF
V: TRBV27; D: NA; J: TRBJ2-7; size: many; DNA: TGTGCCAGCAGGCGCAAGGGGATATATGTTTCCTACGAGCAGTACTTC; CDR3: CASRRKGIYVSYEQYF
V: TRBV29-1; D: TRBD2; J: TRBJ2-3; size: NA; DNA: TGCAGCGTTGAGTATCGGAGACTAGCGGGCACAGATACGCAGTATTTT; CDR3: CSVEYRRLAGTDTQYF
V: TRBV19; D: NA; J: TRBJ2-2; size: few; DNA: TGTGCCAGTAGAGGTTTATGGGGGCCCGCGAACACCGGGGAGCTGTTTTTT; CDR3: CASRGLWGPANTGELFF
V: TRBV29-1; D: NA; J: TRBJ2-7; size: many; DNA: TGCAGCGTCAGACGAGGGTCCCGGGACGAGCAGTACTTC; CDR3: CSVRRGSRDEQYF
V: TRBV20-1; D: TRBD1; J: TRBJ2-7; size: few; DNA: TGCAGTGCTTTCCCGACAGGGAGCTACGAGCAGTACTTC; CDR3: CSAFPTGSYEQYF
V: TRBV5-1; D: TRBD2; J: TRBJ2-3; size: once; DNA: TGCGCCAGCAGCCCCGGGACTAGCGGGACTAGCACAGATACGCAGTATTTT; CDR3: CASSPGTSGTSTDTQYF
V: TRBV7-3; D: TRBD1; J: TRBJ2-5; size: NA; DNA: TGTGCCAGCAGCCCCGACAGGGCTGGGACCCAGTACTTC; CDR3: CASSPDRAGTQYF
V: TRBV5-1; D: NA; J: TRBJ2-1; size: NA; DNA: TGCGCCAGCAGCTTGGTACCCGGGAAGTCCTACAATGAGCAGTTCTTC; CDR3: CASSLVPGKSYNEQFF
V: TRBV14; D: TRBD2; J: TRBJ2-3; size: NA; DNA: TGTGCCAGCAGCCAACCAGGGACTAGCGGCACAGATACGCAGTATTTT; CDR3: CASSQPGTSGTDTQYF
V: TRBV10-3; D: TRBD2; J: TRBJ2-1; size: NA; DNA: TGTGCCATCAGTGAGTCGACTAGCGGGAGGGCCCGGGAGCAGTTCTTC; CDR3: CAISESTSGRAREQFF
V: TRBV7-2; D: NA; J: TRBJ2-5; size: few; DNA: TGTGCCAGCAGCTTAGGGGGGCTTAGGGAAGAGACCCAGTACTTC; CDR3: CASSLGGLREETQYF